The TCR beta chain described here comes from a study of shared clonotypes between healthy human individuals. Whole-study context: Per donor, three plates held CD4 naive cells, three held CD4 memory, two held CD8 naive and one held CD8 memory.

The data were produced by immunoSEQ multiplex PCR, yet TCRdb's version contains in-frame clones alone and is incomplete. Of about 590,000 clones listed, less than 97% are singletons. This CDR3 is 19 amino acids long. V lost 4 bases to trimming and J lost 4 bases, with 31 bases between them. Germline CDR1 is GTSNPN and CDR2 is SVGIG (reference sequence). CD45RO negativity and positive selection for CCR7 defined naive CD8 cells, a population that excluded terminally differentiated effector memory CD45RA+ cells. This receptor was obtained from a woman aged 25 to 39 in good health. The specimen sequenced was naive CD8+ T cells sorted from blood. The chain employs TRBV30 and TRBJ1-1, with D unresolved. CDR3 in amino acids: CAWTTLAGGGLWEPTEAFF. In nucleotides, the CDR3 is TGTGCCTGGACCACCCTCGCGGGCGGAGGTCTTTGGGAGCCCACTGAAGCTTTCTTT.